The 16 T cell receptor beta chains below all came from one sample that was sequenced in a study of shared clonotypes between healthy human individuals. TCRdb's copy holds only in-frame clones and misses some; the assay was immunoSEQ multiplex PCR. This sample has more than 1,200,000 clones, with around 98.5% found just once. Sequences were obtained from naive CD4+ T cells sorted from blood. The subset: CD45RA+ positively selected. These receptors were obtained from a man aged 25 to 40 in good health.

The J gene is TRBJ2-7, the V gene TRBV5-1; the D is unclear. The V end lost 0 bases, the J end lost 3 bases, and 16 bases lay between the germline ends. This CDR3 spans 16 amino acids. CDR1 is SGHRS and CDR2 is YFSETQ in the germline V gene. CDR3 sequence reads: CASSLGLSSNLYEQYF. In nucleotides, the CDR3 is TGCGCCAGCAGCTTGGGGCTCTCGAGCAACCTCTACGAGCAGTACTTC.

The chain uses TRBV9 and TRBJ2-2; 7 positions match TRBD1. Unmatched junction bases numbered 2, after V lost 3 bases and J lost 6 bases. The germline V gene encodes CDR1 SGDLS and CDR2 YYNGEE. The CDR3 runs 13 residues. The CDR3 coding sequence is TGTGCCAGCAGCGACAGGGGTGCCGGGGAGCTGTTTTTT. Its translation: CASSDRGAGELFF.

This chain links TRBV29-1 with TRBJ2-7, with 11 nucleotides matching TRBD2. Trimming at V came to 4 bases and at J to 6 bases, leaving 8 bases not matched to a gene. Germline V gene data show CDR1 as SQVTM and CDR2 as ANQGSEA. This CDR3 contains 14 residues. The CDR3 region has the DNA TGCAGCGTTGTAGCTCTAGCGGGAGGCTCCGAGCAGTACTTC. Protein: CSVVALAGGSEQYF.

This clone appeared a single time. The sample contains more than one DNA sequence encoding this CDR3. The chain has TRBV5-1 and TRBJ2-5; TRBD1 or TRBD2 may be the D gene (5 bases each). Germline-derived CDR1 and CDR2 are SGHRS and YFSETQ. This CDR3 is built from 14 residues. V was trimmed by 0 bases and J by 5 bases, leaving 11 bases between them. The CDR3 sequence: CASSLAGRRETQYF. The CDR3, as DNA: TGCGCCAGCAGCTTGGCGGGGCGCAGGGAGACCCAGTACTTC.

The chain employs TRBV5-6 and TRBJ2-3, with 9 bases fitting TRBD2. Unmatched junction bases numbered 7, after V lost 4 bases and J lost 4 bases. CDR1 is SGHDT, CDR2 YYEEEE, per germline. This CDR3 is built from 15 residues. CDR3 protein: CASSGGRARADTQYF. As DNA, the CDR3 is TGTGCCAGCAGCGGCGGGAGGGCCCGCGCAGATACGCAGTATTTT.

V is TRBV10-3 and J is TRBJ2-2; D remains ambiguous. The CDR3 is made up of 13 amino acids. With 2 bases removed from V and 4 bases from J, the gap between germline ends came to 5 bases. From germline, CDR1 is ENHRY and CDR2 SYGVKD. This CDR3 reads CAISEGPTGELFF. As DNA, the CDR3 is TGTGCCATCAGTGAGGGCCCCACCGGGGAGCTGTTTTTT.

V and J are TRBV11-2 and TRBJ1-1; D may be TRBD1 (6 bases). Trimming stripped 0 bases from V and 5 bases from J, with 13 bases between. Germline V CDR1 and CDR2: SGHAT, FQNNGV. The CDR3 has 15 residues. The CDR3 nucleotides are TGTGCCAGCAGCTTAGATGGCAGGGGATGGACTGAAGCTTTCTTT. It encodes CASSLDGRGWTEAFF.

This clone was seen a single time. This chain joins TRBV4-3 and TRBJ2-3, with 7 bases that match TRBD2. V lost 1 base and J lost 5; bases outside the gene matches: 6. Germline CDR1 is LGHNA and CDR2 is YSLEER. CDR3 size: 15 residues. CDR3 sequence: CASSQVAGARDTQYF. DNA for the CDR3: TGCGCCAGCAGCCAAGTCGCGGGAGCTAGAGATACGCAGTATTTT.

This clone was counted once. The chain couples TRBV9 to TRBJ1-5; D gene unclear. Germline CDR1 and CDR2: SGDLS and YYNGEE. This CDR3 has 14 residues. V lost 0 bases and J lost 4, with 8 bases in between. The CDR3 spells CASSVERRNQPQHF. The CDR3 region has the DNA TGTGCCAGCAGCGTAGAACGGAGAAATCAGCCCCAGCATTTT.

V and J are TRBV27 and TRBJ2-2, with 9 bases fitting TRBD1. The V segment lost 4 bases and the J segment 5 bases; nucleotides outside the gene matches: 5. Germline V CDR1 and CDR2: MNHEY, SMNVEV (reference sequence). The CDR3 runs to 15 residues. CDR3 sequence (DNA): TGTGCCAGCAGTTGGGGACAGGGAAGGACCGGGGAGCTGTTTTTT. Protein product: CASSWGQGRTGELFF.

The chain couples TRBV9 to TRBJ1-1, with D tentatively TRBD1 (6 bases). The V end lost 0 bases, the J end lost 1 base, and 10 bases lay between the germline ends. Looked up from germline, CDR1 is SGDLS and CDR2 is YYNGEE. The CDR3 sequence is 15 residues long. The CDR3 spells CASSVGNRANTEAFF. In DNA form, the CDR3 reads TGTGCCAGCAGCGTAGGCAACAGGGCGAACACTGAAGCTTTCTTT.

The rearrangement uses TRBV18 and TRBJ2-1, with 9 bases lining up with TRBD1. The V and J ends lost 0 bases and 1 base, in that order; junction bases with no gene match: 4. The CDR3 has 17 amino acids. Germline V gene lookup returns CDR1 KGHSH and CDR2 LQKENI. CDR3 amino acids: CASSPPIGTGSYNEQFF. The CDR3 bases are TGTGCCAGCTCACCACCGATAGGGACAGGGTCCTACAATGAGCAGTTCTTC.

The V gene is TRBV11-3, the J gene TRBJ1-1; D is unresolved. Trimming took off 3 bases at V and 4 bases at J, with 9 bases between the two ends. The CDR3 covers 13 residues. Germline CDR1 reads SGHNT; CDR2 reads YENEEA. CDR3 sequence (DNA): TGTGCCAGCAGCTTTACGCGGAGCACTGAAGCTTTCTTT. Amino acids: CASSFTRSTEAFF. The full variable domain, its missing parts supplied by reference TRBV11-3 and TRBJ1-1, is EAGVVQSPRYKIIEKKQPVAFWCNPISGHNTLYWYLQNLGQGPELLIRYENEEAVDDSQLPKDRFSAERLKGVDSTLKIQPAELGDSAVYLCASSFTRSTEAFFGQGTRLTVV.

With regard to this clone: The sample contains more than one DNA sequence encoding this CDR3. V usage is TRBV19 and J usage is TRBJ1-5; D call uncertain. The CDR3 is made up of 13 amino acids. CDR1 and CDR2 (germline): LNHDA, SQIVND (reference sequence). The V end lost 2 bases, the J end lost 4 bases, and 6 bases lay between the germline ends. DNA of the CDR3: TGTGCCAGTAGTATAACGGGTAATCAGCCCCAGCATTTT. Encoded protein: CASSITGNQPQHF.

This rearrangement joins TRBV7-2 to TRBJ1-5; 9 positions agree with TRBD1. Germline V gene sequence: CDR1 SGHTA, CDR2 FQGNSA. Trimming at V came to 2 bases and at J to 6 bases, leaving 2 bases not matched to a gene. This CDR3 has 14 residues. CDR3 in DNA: TGTGCCAGCAGCTTATACAGGGGGCGTCAGCCCCAGCATTTT. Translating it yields CASSLYRGRQPQHF.

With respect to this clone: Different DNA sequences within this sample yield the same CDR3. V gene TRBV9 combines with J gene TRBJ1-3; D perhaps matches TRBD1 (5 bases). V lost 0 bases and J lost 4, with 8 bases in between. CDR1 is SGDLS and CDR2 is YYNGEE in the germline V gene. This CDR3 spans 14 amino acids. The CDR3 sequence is CASSVVAGGNTIYF. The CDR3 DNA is TGTGCCAGCAGCGTAGTGGCAGGGGGAAACACCATATATTTT. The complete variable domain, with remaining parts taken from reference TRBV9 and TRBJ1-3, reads DSGVTQTPKHLITATGQRVTLRCSPRSGDLSVYWYQQSLDQGLQFLIQYYNGEERAKGNILERFSAQQFPDLHSELNLSSLELGDSALYFCASSVVAGGNTIYFGEGSWLTVV.